This TCR beta chain was documented in a study of cytomegalovirus exposure and HLA in healthy donors. Study in general: The Caucasian-associated ancestry cluster contained 81% of the 300 to 400 genotyped donors.

CDR1 is SEHNR, CDR2 FQNEAQ, per germline (reference sequence). The CDR3 covers 15 residues. V shed 0 bases and J shed 0 bases, with 6 bases lying between them. Primers included in the PCR were 60 Vbeta and 13 Jbeta primers. Using immunoSEQ multiplex PCR, the repertoire was profiled, and TCRdb retains in-frame clones only, with some absent. This table holds about 130,000 clones, approximately 80% found once. General study results and limits: A later analysis found that most CMV-associated TCR beta chains appeared HLA-restricted. In a later analysis, TCR beta V- and J-gene trimming showed a link to a missense DCLRE1C variant.

Though nominally healthy at sampling, donors likely had unrecorded immune exposures. Points on this clone: What it binds is not known.

V is TRBV7-9 and J is TRBJ2-1, with D tentatively TRBD2 (5 bases). The clonotype originates from a middle-aged woman in good health and CMV-seronegative. Sequenced input: PBMCs. The CDR3 nucleotides are TGTGCCAGCAGCTTAGCGGGAGCCTCCTACAATGAGCAGTTCTTC. Protein product: CASSLAGASYNEQFF.